The 20 T cell receptor beta chains listed next were all sequenced from one sample in a study of T cell repertoires in cytomegalovirus infection. One entry per CDR3 protein, called by TCRdb with MiXCR from the reads. The sample consists of about 340,000 distinct CDR3 sequences, just under 30% of them appearing once. These receptors have no known antigen. Here the sequenced sample was cultured PBMCs, taken from culture after CMV antigen stimulation. The receptors derive from a human donor in good health (CMV status not recorded). Some clones in this sample may be carry-over from other donors' samples.

This clonotype turned up a few times. The V and J genes are TRBV9 and TRBJ1-3; no firm D call. The V and J ends lost 0 bases and 3 bases respectively, with 13 bases between them. The CDR3 runs to 16 residues. Looked up from germline, CDR1 is SGDLS and CDR2 is YYNGEE. The CDR3 here is CASSVESGPIGNTIYF. The CDR3 region has the DNA TGTGCCAGCAGCGTAGAATCCGGGCCGATTGGAAACACCATATATTTT.

The table lists this clonotype with a few counts. The genes are TRBV15 and TRBJ2-1; a possible D gene is TRBD2 (6 bases). V was clipped by 2 bases and J by 5 bases, with 13 bases between them. This CDR3 spans 15 amino acids. In germline, CDR1 is LNHNV, CDR2 YYDKDF (reference sequence). The CDR3 loop is CATSRSGWEDNEQFF. For the CDR3, the DNA is TGTGCCACCAGCAGATCAGGGTGGGAGGACAATGAGCAGTTCTTC.

The V and J genes are TRBV2 and TRBJ2-3; 11 bases line up with TRBD2. The V gene's germline CDR1 is SNHLY and CDR2 FYNNEI. This CDR3 is built from 15 residues. With 9 bases clipped from V and 4 bases from J, the junction kept 9 bases outside the gene matches. The CDR3 here is CARGAISGGADTQYF. The DNA of the CDR3 is TGTGCCAGAGGGGCGATTAGCGGGGGGGCAGATACGCAGTATTTT.

The chain uses TRBV18 and TRBJ2-1, with D tentatively TRBD2 (6 bases). CDR3 length: 16 residues. Trimming left V 6 bases short and J 5 bases short, with 20 bases between. The germline V gene has CDR1 KGHSH and CDR2 LQKENI. The chain's CDR3 is CASSLQSGVADNEQFF. CDR3 sequence (DNA): TGTGCCAGCTCGCTTCAGTCGGGGGTAGCGGACAATGAGCAGTTCTTC.

This chain links TRBV20-1 with TRBJ2-3; 8 nucleotides line up with TRBD2. V lost 7 bases to trimming and J lost 2 bases; unmatched junction nucleotides: 11. This CDR3 spans 15 amino acids. Germline values: CDR1 DFQATT, CDR2 SNEGSKA (reference sequence). CDR3 loop: CSGKDGGAYTDTQYF. DNA of the CDR3: TGCAGTGGAAAAGACGGGGGGGCTTACACAGATACGCAGTATTTT.

This clonotype was detected many times. The V call is TRBV7-8, the J call TRBJ2-1, with 8 bases matching TRBD2. Germline lookup yields CDR1 SGHVS and CDR2 FQNEAQ. There are 16 residues in the CDR3. V shed 4 bases and J 0 bases; nucleotides not matched to a gene: 5. CDR3: CASSSSGSFSYNEQFF. The CDR3 coding sequence is TGTGCCAGCAGCTCCAGCGGGAGCTTCTCCTACAATGAGCAGTTCTTC.

The gene calls are TRBV20-1 and TRBJ2-6, with 13 bases fitting TRBD2. V trimming: 4 bases; J trimming: 1 base; junction bases outside the gene matches: 1. Germline CDR1 is DFQATT and CDR2 is SNEGSKA (reference sequence). The CDR3 extends over 16 amino acids. The CDR3 here is CSAMTSGRSGANVLTF. The CDR3 DNA reads TGCAGTGCTATGACTAGCGGGAGGTCTGGGGCCAACGTCCTGACTTTC.

The rearrangement links TRBV4-1 to TRBJ1-4; D not resolved. The CDR3 spans 14 residues. Germline CDR1 MGHRA, CDR2 YSYEKL. V was pared by 1 base and J by 3 bases, with 6 bases between. The CDR3 sequence: CASSQARPNEKLFF. The CDR3 nucleotides are TGCGCCAGCAGCCAAGCTCGACCTAATGAAAAACTGTTTTTT.

The sample holds a few counts of this clonotype. V is TRBV19 and J is TRBJ1-2; unclear D gene. Trimming took 8 bases from V and 0 from J, leaving 19 bases between them. Germline V gene lookup returns CDR1 LNHDA and CDR2 SQIVND (reference sequence). The CDR3 has 16 residues. In DNA, the CDR3 is TGTGCCAGTCCCTCGCTAACAGTACCCGCTAACTATGGCTACACCTTC. This encodes CASPSLTVPANYGYTF.

The V gene is TRBV20-1, the J gene TRBJ1-1, with D perhaps TRBD1 (5 bases). The germline V gene has CDR1 DFQATT and CDR2 SNEGSKA (reference sequence). The CDR3 has 15 residues. Trimming took off 3 bases at V and 1 base at J, with 15 bases between the two ends. CDR3 residues: CSARAPTDGNTEAFF. The CDR3 region has the DNA TGCAGTGCTAGGGCCCCGACAGATGGGAACACTGAAGCTTTCTTT.

The chain is built from TRBV7-9 and TRBJ2-7, with 10 bases identical to TRBD1. The CDR3 length is 12 residues. Germline CDR1 SEHNR, CDR2 FQNEAQ (reference sequence). The V gene end was trimmed by 7 bases and the J gene end by 5 bases; junction bases not matched to a gene: 2. The CDR3 DNA is TGTGCCAGCAAGACAGGGGGCGACGAGCAGTACTTC. Residues: CASKTGGDEQYF. The variable domain in full, with the rest retrieved from reference TRBV7-9 and TRBJ2-7, is DTGVSQNPRHKITKRGQNVTFRCDPISEHNRLYWYRQTLGQGPEFLTYFQNEAQLEKSRLLSDRFSAERPKGSFSTLEIQRTEQGDSAMYLCASKTGGDEQYFGPGTRLTVT.

This chain connects TRBV27 to TRBJ2-3, with 7 nucleotides matching TRBD1. V was pared by 6 bases and J by 5 bases, with 5 bases of the junction left unmatched. CDR1 and CDR2 from the germline V gene are MNHEY and SMNVEV (reference sequence). The CDR3 loop spans 13 amino acids. Here the CDR3 reads CASRRQGRDTQYF. The DNA for the CDR3 is TGTGCCAGCAGACGACAGGGAAGAGATACGCAGTATTTT.

The chain's CDR3 is CASSQVGSGSGGYTF. The CDR3 DNA follows: TGTGCCAGCAGCCAAGTCGGCAGCGGTTCGGGTGGCTACACCTTC. The chain is built from TRBV4-2 and TRBJ1-2; no clear D. CDR3 size: 15 residues. V was shortened by 1 base and J by 7 bases, with 16 bases between the two germline ends. In germline, CDR1 is LGHNA, CDR2 YNFKEQ.

This clonotype was detected a few times. J is TRBJ2-1 and V is TRBV18; D possibly corresponds to TRBD2 (6 bases). Germline CDR1 is KGHSH and CDR2 is LQKENI. The CDR3 runs to 16 residues. The V and J ends lost 0 bases and 2 bases respectively, with 11 bases between them. The CDR3 reads CASSPPGSGTYNEQFF. The CDR3 DNA is TGTGCCAGCTCACCACCGGGTAGCGGAACCTACAATGAGCAGTTCTTC. The whole variable domain, remainder taken from reference TRBV18 and TRBJ2-1, is NAGVMQNPRHLVRRRGQEARLRCSPMKGHSHVYWYRQLPEEGLKFMVYLQKENIIDESGMPKERFSAEFPKEGPSILRIQQVVRGDSAAYFCASSPPGSGTYNEQFFGPGTRLTVL.

This chain connects TRBV15 to TRBJ2-5; D tentatively reads TRBD1 or TRBD2 (5 bases each). The CDR3 length is 14 residues. Trimming took 8 bases from V and 1 from J, leaving 14 bases between them. The germline V gene has CDR1 LNHNV and CDR2 YYDKDF (reference sequence). CDR3 loop: CATPGAGSQETQYF. The CDR3 region has the DNA TGTGCCACCCCTGGGGCTGGGAGCCAAGAGACCCAGTACTTC.

This clonotype is a singleton in its sample. The rearrangement joins TRBV19 to TRBJ1-6; tentative D call: TRBD1 (6 bases). The germline V and J ends were trimmed by 4 bases and 2 bases, with 15 bases remaining between them. This CDR3 has 17 residues. Germline V gene sequence: CDR1 LNHDA, CDR2 SQIVND (reference sequence). This CDR3 reads CASSTGQHRTYNSPLHF. Written as DNA, the CDR3 is TGTGCCAGTAGTACAGGACAGCATCGGACCTATAATTCACCCCTCCACTTT.

The rearrangement links TRBV10-3 to TRBJ2-1; D is undetermined. The CDR3 is made up of 13 amino acids. Deletions cut 0 bases from V and 10 bases from J, with 10 bases between. Germline loops: CDR1 ENHRY, CDR2 SYGVKD. CDR3 amino acids: CAISESMGREQFF. For the CDR3, the DNA is TGTGCCATCAGTGAGTCAATGGGTCGGGAGCAGTTCTTC.

This chain connects TRBV7-2 to TRBJ1-1; the D gene is possibly TRBD1 (6 bases). V lost 7 bases and J 3 bases, leaving 9 bases between the germline ends. The length of the CDR3 is 12 residues. CDR1 SGHTA and CDR2 FQGNSA come from the germline V gene. CDR3 sequence (DNA): TGTGCCAGCACCCGACAGGACACTGAAGCTTTCTTT. Encoded protein: CASTRQDTEAFF.

This clonotype was counted many times. The genes are TRBV7-2 and TRBJ2-1, with TRBD2 matching 7 bases. V was clipped by 0 bases and J by 6 bases; unmatched bases: 5. Germline-derived CDR1 and CDR2 are SGHTA and FQGNSA. This CDR3 has 15 residues. The CDR3 coding sequence is TGTGCCAGCAGCTTAGCGGGAGGGCCGGCCAATGAGCAGTTCTTC. Its protein product is CASSLAGGPANEQFF.

The V and J genes are TRBV6-2 or TRBV6-3 and TRBJ1-2; D is uncertain. V lost 4 bases and J lost 4, with 13 bases in between. This CDR3 has 14 residues. The germline V gene encodes CDR1 MNHEY and CDR2 SVGEGT. DNA for the CDR3: TGTGCCAGCAGTTCGACATGGGAGAGCTATGGCTACACCTTC. It specifies CASSSTWESYGYTF.